One and the same sample provided the 18 T cell receptor beta chains below, sequenced in a study of technical replicates of blood from several donors. Only in-frame clones appear in the TCRdb table, and some are missing; sequencing was by immunoSEQ multiplex PCR. The profile shows tens of thousands of clones, 90% to 95% of them singletons. The material sequenced was T cells isolated from PBMCs. The receptors derive from a human donor in good health.

This clone has a single count. The chain is built from TRBV18 and TRBJ2-2, with D maybe TRBD2 (5 bases). Germline assignment: CDR1 KGHSH and CDR2 LQKENI. Trimming removed 4 bases from V and 1 base from J, with 7 bases in between. This CDR3 is built from 14 residues. The CDR3, as DNA: TGTGCCAGCTCACAAAGCGGGAACACCGGGGAGCTGTTTTTT. Translation: CASSQSGNTGELFF.

The rearrangement links TRBV30 to TRBJ1-2, with D uncertain. The germline V gene encodes CDR1 GTSNPN and CDR2 SVGIG (reference sequence). The CDR3 is made up of 12 amino acids. V lost 0 bases, J lost 8 bases, and 10 bases lay in between. The CDR3 region has the DNA TGTGCCTGGAGTGTGAACATCCTGGGCTACACCTTC. Residues: CAWSVNILGYTF. The variable domain in full, completed from reference TRBV30 and TRBJ1-2, reads SQTIHQWPATLVQPVGSPLSLECTVEGTSNPNLYWYRQAAGRGLQLLFYSVGIGQISSEVPQNLSASRPQDRQFILSSKKLLLSDSGFYLCAWSVNILGYTFGSGTRLTVV.

The chain links TRBV7-2 to TRBJ2-7; 7 bases fit TRBD1. Germline CDR1 and CDR2: SGHTA and FQGNSA. J lost 2 bases, V lost 4 bases, and 5 bases had no gene match. The CDR3 is made up of 14 amino acids. DNA of the CDR3: TGTGCCAGCAGCTCCACCGGGACAGCCTACGAGCAGTACTTC. Translated: CASSSTGTAYEQYF.

The chain combines TRBV6-1 with TRBJ2-1, with 9 bases lining up with TRBD2. Trimming cost V 11 bases and J 6 bases; bases outside gene matches: 11. Germline loops: CDR1 MNHNS, CDR2 SASEGT. CDR3 size: 14 residues. The CDR3 protein is CAGARTSGPNEQFF. The CDR3 DNA follows: TGTGCCGGTGCGCGAACTAGCGGGCCCAATGAGCAGTTCTTC.

The chain links TRBV5-1 to TRBJ1-1, with a weak D call TRBD1 (5 bases). V dropped 5 bases and J dropped 2 bases, with 13 bases sitting between them. The germline V gene has CDR1 SGHRS and CDR2 YFSETQ. The CDR3 runs 14 residues. The CDR3 DNA reads as TGCGCCAGCAGTTACTTACAGGCTAACACTGAAGCTTTCTTT. This encodes CASSYLQANTEAFF.

The chain combines TRBV10-3 with TRBJ1-4; D is ambiguous. Germline V lookup: CDR1 ENHRY, CDR2 SYGVKD. This CDR3 comprises 12 residues. Trimming pared 2 bases from V and 6 bases from J, leaving 4 bases between. CDR3 amino acids: CAISERDEKLFF. The DNA for the CDR3 is TGTGCCATCAGTGAGAGAGATGAAAAACTGTTTTTT.

This chain joins TRBV4-1 and TRBJ2-3; 8 bases agree with TRBD2. This CDR3 contains 16 residues. V gave up 1 base and J gave up 7 bases; unmatched junction bases: 10. Germline assignment: CDR1 MGHRA and CDR2 YSYEKL. This chain's CDR3 is CASSQVLGTRGNTQYF. CDR3 DNA: TGCGCCAGCAGCCAAGTCTTAGGGACTAGAGGAAATACGCAGTATTTT.

The rearrangement links TRBV10-3 to TRBJ1-2; a weak D match, TRBD1 (5 bases). The CDR3 loop spans 13 amino acids. Per the germline V gene, CDR1 is ENHRY and CDR2 is SYGVKD. The V gene lost 9 bases and the J gene lost 2 bases, with 13 bases spanning the gap. For the CDR3, the DNA is TGTGCCATTGTCGACAGCCCAAACTATGGCTACACCTTC. As protein: CAIVDSPNYGYTF.

The chain employs TRBV13 and TRBJ2-1; 9 bases fit TRBD2. The germline V gene encodes CDR1 PRHDT and CDR2 FYEKMQ (reference sequence). This CDR3 has 18 residues. Trimming cost V 3 bases and J 8 bases; bases outside gene matches: 17. CDR3 protein: CASSFWDRGPSGNDEQFF. The CDR3 DNA sequence: TGTGCCAGCAGCTTTTGGGATCGAGGGCCTAGCGGGAACGATGAGCAGTTCTTC.

In this sample, this clone turned up once. J is TRBJ1-2 and V is TRBV30; 7 bases fit TRBD1. The CDR3 sequence is 14 residues long. The V gene's germline CDR1 is GTSNPN and CDR2 SVGIG (reference sequence). The J segment lost 0 bases and the V segment lost 2 bases, leaving 3 bases of the junction unmatched. The CDR3 coding sequence is TGTGCCTGGAGTACAGGGGCAGCTAACTATGGCTACACCTTC. Translating gives CAWSTGAANYGYTF.

V and J are TRBV6-5 and TRBJ1-1; 11 bases align to TRBD1. This CDR3 region has 13 residues. V lost 2 bases and J lost 13; bases outside the gene matches: 6. Germline CDR1 and CDR2: MNHEY and SVGAGI. This chain's CDR3 is CASSYTSGTGGFF. The CDR3 coding sequence is TGTGCCAGCAGTTACACATCCGGGACAGGGGGTTTCTTT.

The rearrangement uses TRBV4-1 and TRBJ2-7, with no clear D. This CDR3 spans 16 amino acids. Germline loops: CDR1 MGHRA, CDR2 YSYEKL. V gave up 0 bases and J gave up 0 bases, with 12 bases separating them. The CDR3 reads CASSQEVWAASYEQYF. The CDR3 bases are TGCGCCAGCAGCCAAGAGGTTTGGGCAGCCTCCTACGAGCAGTACTTC.

The V and J genes are TRBV5-4 and TRBJ1-2; D is unresolved. V shed 2 bases and J shed 2 bases, with 4 bases lying between them. Germline V lookup: CDR1 SGHNT, CDR2 YYREEE (reference sequence). This CDR3 is 12 amino acids long. The CDR3 reads CASSLTNYGYTF. CDR3 nucleotide sequence: TGTGCCAGCAGCTTAACAAACTATGGCTACACCTTC. Based on the CDR3 plus reference TRBV5-4 and TRBJ1-2, the full variable domain is ETGVTQSPTHLIKTRGQQVTLRCSSQSGHNTVSWYQQALGQGPQFIFQYYREEENGRGNFPPRFSGLQFPNYSSELNVNALELDDSALYLCASSLTNYGYTFGSGTRLTVV.

The chain has TRBV27 and TRBJ2-5; the D is unclear. The CDR3 contains 16 residues. Trimming stripped 0 bases from V and 1 base from J, with 12 bases between. CDR1 MNHEY and CDR2 SMNVEV come from the germline V gene (reference sequence). The CDR3 protein is CASSLSVSIPQETQYF. For the CDR3, the DNA is TGTGCCAGCAGTTTATCTGTCTCTATACCCCAAGAGACCCAGTACTTC.

The V and J genes are TRBV7-2 and TRBJ2-7, with 8 bases fitting TRBD2. The CDR3 covers 16 residues. From germline, CDR1 is SGHTA and CDR2 FQGNSA. With 5 bases clipped from V and 0 bases from J, the junction kept 9 bases outside the gene matches. CDR3 amino acids: CASSPAGDPSSYEQYF. Written as DNA, the CDR3 is TGTGCCAGCAGCCCAGCGGGAGATCCGAGCTCCTACGAGCAGTACTTC.

The V and J genes are TRBV5-8 and TRBJ2-2, with D possibly matching TRBD1 (5 bases). The V end was cut by 0 bases, the J end by 7 bases, with 25 bases between. The CDR3 loop spans 19 amino acids. Germline CDR1 is SGHTS and CDR2 is YDEGEE. The CDR3 DNA sequence: TGTGCCAGCAGCTTGGATATGCGAAGACAGACCATCGGTATCGGGGAGCTGTTTTTT. Amino acids: CASSLDMRRQTIGIGELFF. The whole variable domain, remainder taken from reference TRBV5-8 and TRBJ2-2, is EAGVTQSPTHLIKTRGQQATLRCSPISGHTSVYWYQQALGLGLQFLLWYDEGEERNRGNFPPRFSGRQFPNYSSELNVNALELEDSALYLCASSLDMRRQTIGIGELFFGEGSRLTVL.

CDR3 sequence reads: CASSQESGASYNEQFF. CDR3 bases: TGCGCCAGCAGCCAAGAGTCAGGGGCTTCCTACAATGAGCAGTTCTTC. The rearrangement uses TRBV4-3 and TRBJ2-1; D is possibly TRBD1 (6 bases). With 0 bases removed from V and 1 base from J, the gap between germline ends came to 10 bases. Per the germline V gene, CDR1 is LGHNA and CDR2 is YSLEER. CDR3 length: 16 residues.

This rearrangement joins TRBV7-9 to TRBJ2-3, with no clear D. Per the germline V gene, CDR1 is SEHNR and CDR2 is FQNEAQ (reference sequence). V was cut by 5 bases and J by 0 bases, with 21 bases left in between. The CDR3 extends over 18 amino acids. CDR3 in DNA: TGTGCCAGCAGCGATGTGGCAGGCCAATACCCTAGCACAGATACGCAGTATTTT. Its protein product is CASSDVAGQYPSTDTQYF.